One TCR beta chain is described in this entry. Its cognate antigen has yet to be identified. Base-call qualities are not available, and no considerably larger clone is one nucleotide away. The cohort was made up of roughly 670 healthy bone marrow donors. At the time of sampling, every cohort member was nominally healthy, though immune exposures that went unrecorded were likely present. The donor was CMV seropositive and was included in the group of some 290 seropositive cohort members. A peripheral blood sample was collected from each donor, and TCR beta sequencing was performed on peripheral blood mononuclear cells. Genomic DNA extraction from the blood cell samples was performed with the Qiagen DNeasy Blood Extraction Kit. The method was the immunoSEQ multiplex PCR assay. For the multiplex PCR, a mixture combining 60 forward primers for TCR Vbeta segments and 13 reverse primers for TCR Jbeta segments was used. The CDR3 region of rearranged TCR beta genes was amplified from genomic DNA by a multiplex PCR assay. On the Illumina HiSeq System, the amplified TCR beta libraries were sequenced as 87-base-pair reads. In the authors' own workflow: A later analysis tallied roughly 76 million unique TCR beta chains across the approximately 670 repertoires, and approximately 9.9 million of those chains were shared by two or more donors. Raw reads were error-corrected and collapsed into unique sequences with a nearest-neighbor algorithm that merged closely related sequences to remove PCR and sequencing errors. Alignment of CDR3 sequences to IMGT reference sequences was used to assign V, D and J gene segments. For a sequence to be retained, at least a six-nucleotide match to both a V gene segment and a J gene segment was required. Rearrangements were called productive when the CDR3 lacked stop codons and stayed in frame with V and J; all others were non-productive. CDR3 was defined by IMGT convention, running from the second conserved V-encoded cysteine to the conserved J-encoded phenylalanine. The earlier analysis of 500 to 600 of the donors excluded sequences that lacked an unambiguous match to a single V gene segment. In an earlier analysis of approximately 590 of the donors, V segments were called functional above 56.7% productive rearrangements and were called segregating when the between-donor standard deviation exceeded 5%. A statistical classification framework was built for diagnosing cytomegalovirus status from the catalog of TCR beta chain sequences. In a later analysis, V and J genes were assigned by comparing TCR nucleotide sequences against IMGT/GENE-DB human TR gene sequences. A later analysis assigned CDR3 sequences and most-parsimonious VDJ recombination scenarios with the TCRdist pipeline. A later analysis defined each TCR beta chain by its CDR3 amino acid sequence plus V-gene family, and excluded reads lacking a unique V-gene family. As a way to deal with suspected cross-contamination and a sequencing artifact, a later analysis dropped 450 to 600 nucleotide sequences that were highly shared and had low generation probability. For each public chain, a later analysis derived a clonal expansion index from normalized ranks of inferred template counts within each repertoire. A later analysis computed generation probabilities with a VDJ recombination model fitted to out-of-frame rearrangements, and checked the results against IGoR. A later analysis scored TCR-TCR, TCR-HLA and TCR-CMV co-occurrence with hypergeometric tests, applying a repertoire-size bias correction to TCR pairs. A later analysis estimated false discovery rates by permuting HLA or CMV assignments 20 times. In a later analysis, co-occurring TCRs were grouped using DBSCAN, and TCRdist sequence similarity was added for clustering within HLA-allele-positive subsets. Co-occurrence clustering excluded repertoires with fewer than 30,000 or more than 120,000 public chains, plus five with anomalous nucleotide sharing. The table was pulled from immuneACCESS by TCRdb, which kept in-frame rearrangements only. Such tables lose some clones; where checked, under half of the loss comes from unresolved V genes, and the rest has no known cause. D and trimming come from the DNA, and the V and J calls and clone size come from that table. The sample table holds 300,000 or so clones, of which approximately 84% were seen once. Jointly, the top ten make up more than 1.5% of the sample.

The V and J ends are trimmed by 6 bases and 5 bases, leaving 18 bases between them. The germline V gene sets CDR1 to SGHRS and CDR2 to YFSETQ. Measured from the cysteine to the phenylalanine, the CDR3 is 15 residues long. Only CDR3 DNA is held: 45 bases, read in frame from base 1. This sample is part of a study of cytomegalovirus exposure and HLA in healthy donors (dated by TCRdb to 2015 to 2018). Context from the whole study: An earlier analysis of some 600 of the donors reported 276 Gb of sequence data and 117 million unique TCR beta sequences obtained from roughly 180 million T cells. Across 300 to 400 genotyped donors of the cohort, an average of about 250,000 unique TCR beta nucleotide sequences per donor were sequenced, and approximately 19% of those sequences were non-productive. All discovery cohort repertoires had been generated on a single sequencing platform. Donor age, sex, ethnicity and CMV serostatus were compiled alongside the repertoire data. An early release covering about 600 HLA-typed donors comprised 250 to 350 gigabases of sequencing data and some 79 million unique TCR sequences. Using immunosequencing, the study profiled T cell repertoires from 550 to 750 subjects and related those repertoires to cytomegalovirus serostatus. Besides the first cohort of some 670 subjects, a separate validation cohort made up of roughly 120 different subjects was used. The study was designed to test whether signatures of past pathogen exposure could be identified by cataloging public T cell receptors. A handful of DR-DQ haplotypes were handled as single units for association and clustering because linkage in the cohort was strong. A later analysis re-examined previously published TCR beta repertoires from more than 550 donors and added high-resolution HLA genotyping to investigate patterns of TCR occurrence. Of the roughly 410 genotyped donors, less than 90% were placed in the genetic ancestry cluster associated with self-reported Caucasian donors. An earlier analysis of approximately 500 of the donors applied high-throughput TCR beta sequencing to assess whether each TCR beta V gene segment acted as functional or pseudogenic. Typing coverage differed by locus: A, B, C, DRB1 and DQB1 were typed in about 629-640 donors, DQA1 in 500 to 550, DPA1 in roughly 590, and DPB1 in just under 490. Class I and class II HLA loci were covered by the typing at four-digit resolution. Rather than drawing on any new phenotypic data, the later analysis identified candidate immune exposures from TCR beta sequences and the way those sequences occurred across donors. The study combined high-throughput TCR immunosequencing, statistical association of individual TCRs with disease status, and machine learning to predict cytomegalovirus infection status. A later genetic analysis used genome-wide SNP genotypes for about three fifths of the 666 donors, treating that subset as a discovery cohort. Overall results and qualifications from the work: A cluster of highly shared sequence variants was judged likely to be a technical artifact of the sequencing pipeline. In a later analysis, the rate of TCR association differed among HLA loci, with DRB1 alleles having the most associated TCRs and HLA-C alleles having the fewest. Specific HLA alleles were associated with more than 15,000 TCR beta sequences at a false discovery rate of 0.05 in a later analysis. A later analysis reported that several top co-occurrence clusters appeared linked to parvovirus B19, influenza, CMV and Epstein-Barr virus. V-gene and J-gene trimming of TCR beta chains was associated with a missense DCLRE1C variant in a later genetic analysis, and the association was replicated in an independent cohort. CMV serostatus was the only immune exposure information available for the cohort. When HLA alleles, especially DR and DQ, strongly co-occurred, TCR associations were difficult to assign to individual alleles. An earlier analysis of around 600 of the donors showed that most TCR beta V segments appeared in productive rearrangements either about 87% or about 30% of the time, which broadly matched IMGT annotations. Because the 87-base-pair reads could not distinguish some IMGT-functional V segments, including TRBV6-2 and TRBV6-3, those segments were excluded. In this cohort, only TCR beta chains were sequenced, and detectable features were limited by the absence of alpha or paired-chain data. A later analysis found that HLA-associated TCR beta chains were more clonally expanded and had lower generation probabilities than equally common non-associated chains. A further reported finding was that TCR beta sequences accurately predicted the HLA-A and HLA-B alleles for most subjects in the first cohort. Presence/absence analyses assumed roughly uniform sequencing depth across donors, an assumption that may not hold. A total of fewer than 200 TCR beta chains were listed by the study as associated with cytomegalovirus. Most TCR sequences were observed very rarely across donors, whereas some public TCRs were present in many individuals. Three of the identified cytomegalovirus-associated TCR beta chains were confirmed in vitro to be specific for cytomegalovirus antigens. Because counts were too low, some 16 rarely observed V segments, including chromosome 9 orphons, were excluded from the earlier analysis of around 640 of the donors. Most CMV-associated TCR beta chains appeared to be HLA-restricted in a later analysis, and the HLA associations seemed to be driven largely by CMV exposure. Because HLA typing was missing for some donors at each locus, association tests included only the typed subset. According to a later genetic analysis, donors in an Asian-associated ancestry cluster had fewer N-insertions in productive TCRs than the roughly 700-donor mean. Linkage disequilibrium might explain the correlated functional status among segregating V segments, but an unknown experimental factor could not be excluded. The classifier was reported to diagnose cytomegalovirus status with high specificity and sensitivity in both the original cohort and the validation cohort. The authors suggested that the approach could potentially be extended to other disease states and immunological phenotypes.

Recombination connected TRBV5-1 to TRBJ2-1; tentative D gene TRBD2, with 6 bases matching. The specimen sequenced was PBMCs. This clonotype was obtained from a woman aged 40 to 50 in good health and CMV-seropositive. The DNA sequence is as follows: TGCGCCAGCAAGGAGGGCGGGCGGTTCAACAATGAGCAGTTCTTC. Its translation is CASKEGGRFNNEQFF.